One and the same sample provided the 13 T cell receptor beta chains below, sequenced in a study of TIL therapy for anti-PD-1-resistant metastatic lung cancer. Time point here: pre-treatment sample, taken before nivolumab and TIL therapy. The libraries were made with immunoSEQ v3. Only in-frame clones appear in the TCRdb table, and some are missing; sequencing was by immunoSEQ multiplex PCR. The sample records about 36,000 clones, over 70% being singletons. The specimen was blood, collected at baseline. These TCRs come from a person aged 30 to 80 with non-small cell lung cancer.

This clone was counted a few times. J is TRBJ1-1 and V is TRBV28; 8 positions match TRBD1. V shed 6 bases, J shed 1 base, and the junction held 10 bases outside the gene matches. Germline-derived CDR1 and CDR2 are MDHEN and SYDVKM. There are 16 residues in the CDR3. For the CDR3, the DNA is TGTGCCAGCAGACGAGGGACAGGAGGAGGGAACACTGAAGCTTTCTTT. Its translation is CASRRGTGGGNTEAFF.

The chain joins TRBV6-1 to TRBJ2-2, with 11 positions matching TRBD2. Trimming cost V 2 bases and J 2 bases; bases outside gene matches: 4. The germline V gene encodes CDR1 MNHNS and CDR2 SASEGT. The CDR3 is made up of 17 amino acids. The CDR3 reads CASSETLAGANTGELFF. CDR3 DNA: TGTGCCAGCAGTGAAACACTAGCGGGGGCAAACACCGGGGAGCTGTTTTTT.

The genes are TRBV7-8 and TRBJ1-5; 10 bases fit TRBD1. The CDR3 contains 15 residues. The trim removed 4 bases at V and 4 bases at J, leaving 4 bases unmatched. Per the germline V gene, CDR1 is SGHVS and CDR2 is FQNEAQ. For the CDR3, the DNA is TGTGCCAGCAGCTCTCCGGGACAGGGGAATCAGCCCCAGCATTTT. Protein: CASSSPGQGNQPQHF.

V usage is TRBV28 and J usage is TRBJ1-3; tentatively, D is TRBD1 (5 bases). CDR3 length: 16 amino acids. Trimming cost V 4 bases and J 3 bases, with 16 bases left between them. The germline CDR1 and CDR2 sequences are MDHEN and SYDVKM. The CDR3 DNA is TGTGCCAGCAGTTCGGTAGGGGAGGTTGGTGGAAACACCATATATTTT. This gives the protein CASSSVGEVGGNTIYF.

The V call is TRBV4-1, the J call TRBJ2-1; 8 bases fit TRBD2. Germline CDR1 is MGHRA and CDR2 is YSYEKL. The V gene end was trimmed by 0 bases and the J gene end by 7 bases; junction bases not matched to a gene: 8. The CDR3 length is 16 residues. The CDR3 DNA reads TGCGCCAGCAGCCAAGAAAGTCGGGGGGGGGAGAATGAGCAGTTCTTC. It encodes CASSQESRGGENEQFF.

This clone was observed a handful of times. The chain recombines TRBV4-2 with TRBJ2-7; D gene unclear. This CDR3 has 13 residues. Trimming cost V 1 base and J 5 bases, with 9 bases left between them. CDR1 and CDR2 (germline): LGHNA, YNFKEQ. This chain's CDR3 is CASSQAWLDEQYF. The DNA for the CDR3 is TGTGCCAGCAGCCAAGCTTGGCTCGACGAGCAGTACTTC.

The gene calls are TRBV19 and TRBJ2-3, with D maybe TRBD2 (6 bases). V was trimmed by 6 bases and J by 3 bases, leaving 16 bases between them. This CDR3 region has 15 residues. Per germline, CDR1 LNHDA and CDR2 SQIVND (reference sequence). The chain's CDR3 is CASRGQAGLTDTQYF. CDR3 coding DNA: TGTGCCAGTAGAGGGCAAGCGGGCCTAACAGATACGCAGTATTTT. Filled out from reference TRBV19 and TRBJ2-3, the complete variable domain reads DGGITQSPKYLFRKEGQNVTLSCEQNLNHDAMYWYRQDPGQGLRLIYYSQIVNDFQKGDIAEGYSVSREKKESFPLTVTSAQKNPTAFYLCASRGQAGLTDTQYFGPGTRLTVL.

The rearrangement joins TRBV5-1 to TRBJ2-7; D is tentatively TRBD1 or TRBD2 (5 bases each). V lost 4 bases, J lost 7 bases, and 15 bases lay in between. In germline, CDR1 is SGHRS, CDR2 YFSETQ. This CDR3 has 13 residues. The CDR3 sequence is CASSHLLGEEQYF. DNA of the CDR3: TGCGCCAGCAGCCATCTCCTGGGGGAAGAGCAGTACTTC.

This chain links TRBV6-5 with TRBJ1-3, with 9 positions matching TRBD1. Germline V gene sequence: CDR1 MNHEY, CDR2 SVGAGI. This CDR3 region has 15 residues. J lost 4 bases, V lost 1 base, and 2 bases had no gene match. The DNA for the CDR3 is TGTGCCAGCAGTTACTACAGGGGGCTAGGAAACACCATATATTTT. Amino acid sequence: CASSYYRGLGNTIYF.

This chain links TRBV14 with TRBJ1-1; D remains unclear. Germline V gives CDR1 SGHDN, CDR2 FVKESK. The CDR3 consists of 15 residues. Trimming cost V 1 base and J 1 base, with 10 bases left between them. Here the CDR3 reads CASSQGLRWNTEAFF. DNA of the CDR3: TGTGCCAGCAGCCAAGGCCTAAGATGGAACACTGAAGCTTTCTTT. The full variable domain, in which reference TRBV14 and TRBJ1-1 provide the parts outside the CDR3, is EAGVTQFPSHSVIEKGQTVTLRCDPISGHDNLYWYRRVMGKEIKFLLHFVKESKQDESGMPNNRFLAERTGGTYSTLKVQPAELEDSGVYFCASSQGLRWNTEAFFGQGTRLTVV.

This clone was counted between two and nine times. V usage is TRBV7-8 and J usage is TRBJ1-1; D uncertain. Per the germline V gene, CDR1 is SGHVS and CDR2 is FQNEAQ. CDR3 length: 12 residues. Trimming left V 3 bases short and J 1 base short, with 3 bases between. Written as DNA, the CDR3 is TGTGCCAGCAGCTTCACGAACACTGAAGCTTTCTTT. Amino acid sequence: CASSFTNTEAFF.

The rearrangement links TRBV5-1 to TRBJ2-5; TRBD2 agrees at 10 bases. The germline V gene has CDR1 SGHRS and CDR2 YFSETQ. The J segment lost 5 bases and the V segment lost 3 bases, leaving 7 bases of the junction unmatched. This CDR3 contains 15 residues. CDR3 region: CASSYRAGGLETQYF. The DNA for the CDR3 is TGCGCCAGCAGCTACCGAGCGGGGGGGTTGGAGACCCAGTACTTC.

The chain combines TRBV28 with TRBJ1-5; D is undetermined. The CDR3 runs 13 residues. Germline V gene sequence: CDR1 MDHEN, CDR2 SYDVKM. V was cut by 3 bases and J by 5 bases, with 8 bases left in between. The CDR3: CASSLKDHQPQHF. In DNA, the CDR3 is TGTGCCAGCAGTTTGAAGGATCATCAGCCCCAGCATTTT.